One and the same sample provided the 8 T cell receptor beta chains below, sequenced in a study of T cells in Graves' hyperthyroidism and ophthalmopathy. The investigators amplified TCR beta CDR3 regions from RNA transcripts. First-round RT-PCR with HTBI primers amplified the TCR CDR3 region. Each CDR3 protein is one row after TCRdb ran MiXCR on the multiplex PCR reads. Of hundreds of thousands of distinct CDR3 sequences listed, around 24% were seen once; the top ten hold 30% to 40%. Sequencing input: blood. These receptors were collected from a middle-aged woman with Graves' ophthalmopathy.

This clonotype was detected ten times or more. J is TRBJ1-5 and V is TRBV7-8; 11 bases agree with TRBD1. V gave up 5 bases and J gave up 6 bases; unmatched junction bases: 6. CDR1 is SGHVS and CDR2 is FQNEAQ in the germline V gene. CDR3 length: 15 residues. This CDR3 is CASSTGTGGSQPQHF. The CDR3 nucleotides read TGTGCCAGCAGCACAGGGACAGGGGGAAGTCAGCCCCAGCATTTT.

This clonotype was detected many times. One end of the junction fails to match germline, which may point to a read error. This chain joins TRBV28 and TRBJ2-7, with a tentative D call TRBD2 (6 bases). Germline-derived CDR1 and CDR2 are MDHEN and SYDVKM. This CDR3 is 15 amino acids long. The CDR3 region has the DNA TGTGCCAGCAGTTTATCCGCAGGAGGGTCCTGCGAGCAGTACTTC. Protein product: CASSLSAGGSCEQYF.

This clonotype was seen many times. This chain connects TRBV20-1 to TRBJ2-7, with unresolved D. CDR3 length: 13 residues. Between the trimmed V and J ends, which lost 2 bases and 4 bases, there was a span of 12 bases. Germline CDR1 DFQATT, CDR2 SNEGSKA (reference sequence). CDR3 loop: CSARFLLRYEQYF. DNA of the CDR3: TGCAGTGCTAGATTTCTCCTCCGTTACGAGCAGTACTTC.

Worth noting for this clonotype: This sequence may be a read error, since a much larger clone differs from it by one base. The V gene is TRBV11-2, the J gene TRBJ1-5; tentatively, D is TRBD1 (6 bases). Trimming removed 5 bases from V and 0 bases from J, with 20 bases in between. Germline CDR1 reads SGHAT; CDR2 reads FQNNGV. CDR3 length: 18 amino acids. The CDR3 protein is CASSRDIRGIYSNQPQHF. CDR3 DNA sequence: TGTGCCAGCAGCCGAGACATTAGGGGGATTTATAGCAATCAGCCCCAGCATTTT.

There are many counts of this clonotype. The V gene is TRBV7-8, the J gene TRBJ2-7; D is perhaps TRBD2 (5 bases). The CDR3 loop spans 15 amino acids. The ends were cut back, 1 base at V and 5 bases at J, with 15 bases in the middle. CDR1 and CDR2 from the germline V gene are SGHVS and FQNEAQ. CDR3 DNA sequence: TGTGCCAGCAGCTTAGTAGCGACCGGGAAAAACGAGCAGTACTTC. Its translation is CASSLVATGKNEQYF.

This clonotype was seen repeatedly, ten times or more. The junction departs from the called germline gene at one end, perhaps through a read error. The rearrangement uses TRBV13 and TRBJ2-5; D may be TRBD1 (7 bases). From germline, CDR1 is PRHDT and CDR2 FYEKMQ (reference sequence). This CDR3 region has 15 residues. CDR3: CASSFPGDSRETQYF. CDR3 DNA: TGTGCCAGCAGCTTCCCCGGGGACAGTCGGGAGACCCAATACTTC.

The sample holds many counts of this clonotype. CDR3 region: CASSAEKNSPLHF. The CDR3 region has the DNA TGTGCCAGCAGTGCGGAAAAGAATTCACCCCTCCACTTT. V and J are TRBV6-1 and TRBJ1-6; unclear D gene. There are 13 residues in the CDR3. Germline values: CDR1 MNHNS, CDR2 SASEGT. V was clipped by 4 bases and J by 7 bases, with 8 bases between them.

This clonotype was seen many times. This chain links TRBV6-1 with TRBJ2-5, with TRBD2 as a possible D gene (5 bases). The CDR3 sequence is 14 residues long. The germline V gene has CDR1 MNHNS and CDR2 SASEGT. Trimming pared 3 bases from V and 5 bases from J, leaving 13 bases between. The CDR3, as DNA: TGTGCCAGCAGTGAGTTGGGATCGGGGGAGACCCAGTACTTC. This encodes CASSELGSGETQYF.